These 5 T cell receptor beta chains originate from one sample sequenced in a study of blood T cell repertoires in COVID-19. Sequenced by immunoSEQ multiplex PCR; TCRdb stores in-frame clones only, minus some. This sample has about 240,000 clones, with 88% found just once. Sequenced input: peripheral blood. The receptor set was obtained from a woman aged 25 to 45 with acute or convalescent COVID-19.

The chain uses TRBV7-2 and TRBJ2-1; 13 bases are shared with TRBD2. The CDR3 is 18 amino acids. Unmatched junction bases numbered 7, after V lost 5 bases and J lost 0 bases. Germline loops: CDR1 SGHTA, CDR2 FQGNSA. DNA of the CDR3: TGTGCCAGCAGCCCTCGGACTAGCGGGAGAAGCTCCTACAATGAGCAGTTCTTC. This gives the protein CASSPRTSGRSSYNEQFF.

The CDR3 spells CASSLEGAGTQYF. CDR3 bases: TGTGCCAGCAGCTTAGAGGGAGCGGGGACCCAGTACTTC. The chain recombines TRBV11-3 with TRBJ2-5; D may be TRBD2 (6 bases). CDR1 and CDR2 from the germline V gene are SGHNT and YENEEA. V was shortened by 0 bases and J by 7 bases, with 9 bases between the two germline ends. This CDR3 contains 13 residues. The full variable domain, rest sourced from reference TRBV11-3 and TRBJ2-5, is EAGVVQSPRYKIIEKKQPVAFWCNPISGHNTLYWYLQNLGQGPELLIRYENEEAVDDSQLPKDRFSAERLKGVDSTLKIQPAELGDSAVYLCASSLEGAGTQYFGPGTRLLVL.

V usage is TRBV7-9 and J usage is TRBJ1-2; unclear D gene. V lost 5 bases and J lost 7, with 17 bases in between. The germline V gene encodes CDR1 SEHNR and CDR2 FQNEAQ (reference sequence). The CDR3 contains 14 residues. CDR3: CASSPISRPGGYTF. As DNA, the CDR3 is TGTGCCAGCAGCCCCATATCGCGTCCGGGTGGCTACACCTTC.

This clone was observed a few times. V gene TRBV11-2 combines with J gene TRBJ2-7; 8 bases are a match to TRBD2. Trimming removed 5 bases from V and 8 bases from J; junction bases left unmatched: 11. The V gene's germline CDR1 is SGHAT and CDR2 FQNNGV. CDR3 size: 14 residues. The CDR3 loop is CASSPGTRGYQQYF. The CDR3 DNA is TGTGCCAGCAGCCCGGGGACTAGAGGATATCAGCAGTACTTC.

V gene TRBV29-1 combines with J gene TRBJ2-7; a weak D match, TRBD1 (6 bases). This CDR3 has 12 amino acids. Germline CDR1 reads SQVTM; CDR2 reads ANQGSEA. The germline V and J ends were trimmed by 4 bases and 5 bases, with 12 bases remaining between them. The CDR3 DNA follows: TGCAGCGTTGTAACAGGGCCACACGAGCAGTACTTC. It encodes CSVVTGPHEQYF.